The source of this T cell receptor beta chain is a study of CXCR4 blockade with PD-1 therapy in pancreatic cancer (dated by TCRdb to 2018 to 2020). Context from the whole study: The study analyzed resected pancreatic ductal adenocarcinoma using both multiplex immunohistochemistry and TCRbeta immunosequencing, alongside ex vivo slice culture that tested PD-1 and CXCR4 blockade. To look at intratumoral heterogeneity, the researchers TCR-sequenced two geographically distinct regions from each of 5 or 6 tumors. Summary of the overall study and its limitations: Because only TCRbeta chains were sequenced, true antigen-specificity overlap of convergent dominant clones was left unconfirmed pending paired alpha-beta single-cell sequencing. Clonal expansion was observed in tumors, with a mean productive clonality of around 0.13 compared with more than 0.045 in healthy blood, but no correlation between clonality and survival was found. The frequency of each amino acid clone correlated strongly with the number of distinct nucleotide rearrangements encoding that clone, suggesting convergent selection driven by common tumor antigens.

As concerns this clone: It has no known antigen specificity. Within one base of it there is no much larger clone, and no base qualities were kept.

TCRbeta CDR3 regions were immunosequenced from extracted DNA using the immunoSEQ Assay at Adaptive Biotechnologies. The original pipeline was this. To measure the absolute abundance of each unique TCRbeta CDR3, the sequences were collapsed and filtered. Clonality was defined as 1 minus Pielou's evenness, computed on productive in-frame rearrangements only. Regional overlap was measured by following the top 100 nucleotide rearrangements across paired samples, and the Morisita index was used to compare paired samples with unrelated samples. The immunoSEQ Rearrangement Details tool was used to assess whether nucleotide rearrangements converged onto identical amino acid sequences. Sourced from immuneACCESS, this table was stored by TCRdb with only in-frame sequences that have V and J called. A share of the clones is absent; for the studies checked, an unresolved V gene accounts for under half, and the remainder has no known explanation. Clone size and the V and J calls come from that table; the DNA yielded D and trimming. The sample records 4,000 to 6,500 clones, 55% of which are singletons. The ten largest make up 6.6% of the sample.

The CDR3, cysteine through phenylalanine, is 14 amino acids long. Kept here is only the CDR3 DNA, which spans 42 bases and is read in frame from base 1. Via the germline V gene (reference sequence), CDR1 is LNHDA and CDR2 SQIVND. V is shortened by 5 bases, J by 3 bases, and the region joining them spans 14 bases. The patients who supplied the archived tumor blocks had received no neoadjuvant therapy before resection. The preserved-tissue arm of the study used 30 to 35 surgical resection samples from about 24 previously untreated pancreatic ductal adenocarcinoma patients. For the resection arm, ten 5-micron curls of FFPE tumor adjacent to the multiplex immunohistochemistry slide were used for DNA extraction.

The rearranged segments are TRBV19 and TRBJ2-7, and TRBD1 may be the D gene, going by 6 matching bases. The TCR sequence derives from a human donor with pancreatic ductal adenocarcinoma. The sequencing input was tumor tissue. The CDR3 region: CASSLRTAYYEQYF. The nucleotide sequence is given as TGTGCCAGTAGTCTAAGGACAGCGTACTACGAGCAGTACTTC.